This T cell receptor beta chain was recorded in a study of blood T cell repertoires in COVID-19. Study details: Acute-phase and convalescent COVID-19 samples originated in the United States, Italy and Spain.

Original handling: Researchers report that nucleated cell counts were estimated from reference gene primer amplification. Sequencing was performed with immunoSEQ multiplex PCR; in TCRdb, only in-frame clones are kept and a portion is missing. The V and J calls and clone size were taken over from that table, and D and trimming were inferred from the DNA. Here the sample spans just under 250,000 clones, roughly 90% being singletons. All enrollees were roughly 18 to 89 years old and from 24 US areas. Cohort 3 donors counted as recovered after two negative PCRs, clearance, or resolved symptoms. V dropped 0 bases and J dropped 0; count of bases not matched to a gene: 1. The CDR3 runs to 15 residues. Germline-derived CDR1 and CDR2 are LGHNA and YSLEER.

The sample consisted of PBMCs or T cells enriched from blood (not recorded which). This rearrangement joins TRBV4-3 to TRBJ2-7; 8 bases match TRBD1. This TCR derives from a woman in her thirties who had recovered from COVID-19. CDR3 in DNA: TGCGCCAGCAGCCAAGAGCAGGGGGCCTCCTACGAGCAGTACTTC. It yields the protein CASSQEQGASYEQYF.